These T cell receptor beta chains were read from a single sample in a study of shared clonotypes between healthy human individuals. Profiled with immunoSEQ multiplex PCR; TCRdb holds only in-frame clones, not every one. The sample lists about 680,000 clones; around four fifths were seen once. Sequencing used memory CD4+ T cells sorted from blood. All receptors come from a woman aged 25 to 45 in good health. CDR3s leave out the opening cysteine and the closing phenylalanine or tryptophan. The D gene is left open where the match is weak.

d_call v_call cdr3_aa
- TRBV11-1 ASSLSGENIQY
- TRBV7-2 ASSLQGGSNQPQH
TRBD1 TRBV5-1 ASSLGDRDNYGYT
- TRBV25-1 ASSTNGQGNQETQY
TRBD2 TRBV5-1 ASSNGGGRAEDTQY
TRBD1 TRBV28 ASRLDRGRQPQH
- TRBV28 ASSLVQGFTEAF
- TRBV4-1 ASSQDRFGRGATDTQY
TRBD2 TRBV30 AWSAGTSGRMYEQY
TRBD2 TRBV19 ASPPMVAGEETQY
- TRBV6-6 ASSYARGEGNQPQH
- TRBV6-1 ASTLLPLGRTEAF
- TRBV5-1 ASSRRGELLADTQY
- TRBV7-6 ASSLLEEWGEQY
TRBD2 TRBV29-1 SVGKGLAGELYEQY
- TRBV2 ASSQDRPEDEQY
TRBD1 TRBV28 ASSSPWDRKNYGYT
TRBD2 TRBV5-1 ASSSTLAGGTVYEQY
TRBD2 TRBV11-2 ASRQNPLAGVNEQY
- TRBV5-4 ASSLGGLRPATQY
- TRBV7-9 ASSLPIRVGSYGYT
TRBD1 TRBV23-1 ASSQSGQGAGWTQY
- TRBV28 ASSLAGETQAFT
- TRBV7-9 ASSFPTGRETQY
- TRBV28 ASSPPTPNYEQY
- TRBV29-1 SVDRGRGELF
- TRBV5-1 ASSLTGTNTEAF
TRBD1 TRBV2 ASRGQGTANQPQH
- TRBV19 ASSISRERTEAF
TRBD1 TRBV28 ASIRDRVYNEQF
- TRBV4-1 ASSQVFTSGNTIY